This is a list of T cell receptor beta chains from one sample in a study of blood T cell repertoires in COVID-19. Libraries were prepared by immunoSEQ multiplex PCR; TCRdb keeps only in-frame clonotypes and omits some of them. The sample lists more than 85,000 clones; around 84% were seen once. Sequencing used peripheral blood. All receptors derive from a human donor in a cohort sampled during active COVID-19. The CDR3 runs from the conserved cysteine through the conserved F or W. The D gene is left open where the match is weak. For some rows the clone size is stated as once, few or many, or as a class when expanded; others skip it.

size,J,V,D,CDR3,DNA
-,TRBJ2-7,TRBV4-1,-,CASSSRLTTYEQYF,TGCGCCAGCAGCTCCCGACTGACTACCTACGAGCAGTACTTC
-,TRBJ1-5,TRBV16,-,CASSQFGQANFQPQHF,TGTGCCAGCAGCCAATTTGGCCAGGCAAACTTTCAGCCCCAGCATTTT
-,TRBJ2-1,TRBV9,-,CASSVAGDYNEQFF,TGTGCCAGCAGCGTAGCGGGGGACTACAATGAGCAGTTCTTC
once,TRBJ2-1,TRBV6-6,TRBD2,CASSPSGAYNEQFF,TGTGCCAGCAGTCCTAGCGGGGCCTACAATGAGCAGTTCTTC
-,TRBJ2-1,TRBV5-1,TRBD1,CASSLETGVYNEQFF,TGCGCCAGCAGCTTGGAGACAGGGGTGTACAATGAGCAGTTCTTC
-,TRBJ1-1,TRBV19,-,CASSIVVGRMNTEAFF,TGTGCCAGTAGTATAGTGGTGGGGAGGATGAACACTGAAGCTTTCTTT
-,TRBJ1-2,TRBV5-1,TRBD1,CASSFLPGQGDGYTF,TGCGCCAGCAGCTTTCTCCCGGGACAGGGCGATGGCTACACCTTC
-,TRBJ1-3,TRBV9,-,CASSVSPGSGNTIYF,TGTGCCAGCAGCGTAAGCCCAGGGTCTGGAAACACCATATATTTT
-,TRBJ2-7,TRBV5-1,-,CASSPATGQAGDEQYF,TGCGCCAGCAGCCCAGCCACAGGGCAGGCAGGGGACGAGCAGTACTTC
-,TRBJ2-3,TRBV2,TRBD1,CASSMTGLGTDTQYF,TGTGCCAGCAGTATGACAGGGTTAGGCACAGATACGCAGTATTTT
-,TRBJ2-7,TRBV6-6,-,CASSYSRARGSYEQYF,TGTGCCAGCAGTTACTCGAGGGCTCGGGGGTCCTACGAGCAGTACTTC
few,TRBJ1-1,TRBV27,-,CASSLSRLENTEAFF,TGTGCCAGCAGTTTATCCCGACTAGAGAACACTGAAGCTTTCTTT
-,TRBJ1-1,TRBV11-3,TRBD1,CASSPNPWGQGGRGYTEAFF,TGTGCCAGCAGCCCGAACCCCTGGGGACAGGGTGGAAGGGGGTACACTGAAGCTTTCTTT
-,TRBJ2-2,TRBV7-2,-,CASSFHRPTGELFF,TGTGCCAGCAGCTTCCACAGACCCACCGGGGAGCTGTTTTTT
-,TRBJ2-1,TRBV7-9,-,CASSEEFYRGGQFF,TGTGCCAGCAGCGAGGAATTCTACAGGGGAGGGCAGTTCTTC
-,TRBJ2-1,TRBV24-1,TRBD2,CATSDTLAGGRDEQFF,TGTGCCACCAGTGATACCCTAGCGGGGGGTAGGGATGAGCAGTTCTTC
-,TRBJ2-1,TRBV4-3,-,CASSQELTGMGYNEQFF,TGCGCCAGCAGCCAGGAATTAACAGGGATGGGTTACAATGAGCAGTTCTTC
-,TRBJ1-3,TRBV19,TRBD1,CASSIGDRGRNTIYF,TGTGCCAGTAGTATTGGGGACAGGGGACGAAACACCATATATTTT
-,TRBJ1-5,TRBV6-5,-,CATSRVLGNQPQHF,TGTGCCACGTCCAGGGTATTAGGCAATCAGCCCCAGCATTTT
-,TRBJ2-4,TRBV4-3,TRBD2,CASSQDQAGGVSAKNIQYF,TGCGCCAGCAGCCAAGATCAAGCGGGGGGGGTTTCTGCCAAAAACATTCAGTACTTC
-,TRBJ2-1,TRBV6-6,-,CASSYSGVYNEQFF,TGTGCCAGCAGTTACTCGGGAGTCTACAATGAGCAGTTCTTC
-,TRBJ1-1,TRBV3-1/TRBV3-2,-,CASSPGNTEAFF,TGTGCCAGCAGCCCAGGGAACACTGAAGCTTTCTTT
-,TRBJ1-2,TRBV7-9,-,CASLGQGILGYGYTF,TGTGCCAGCCTTGGCCAGGGCATACTGGGCTATGGCTACACCTTC
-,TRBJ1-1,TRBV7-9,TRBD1,CASSPGQGNTEAFF,TGTGCCAGCAGCCCCGGACAGGGGAACACTGAAGCTTTCTTT